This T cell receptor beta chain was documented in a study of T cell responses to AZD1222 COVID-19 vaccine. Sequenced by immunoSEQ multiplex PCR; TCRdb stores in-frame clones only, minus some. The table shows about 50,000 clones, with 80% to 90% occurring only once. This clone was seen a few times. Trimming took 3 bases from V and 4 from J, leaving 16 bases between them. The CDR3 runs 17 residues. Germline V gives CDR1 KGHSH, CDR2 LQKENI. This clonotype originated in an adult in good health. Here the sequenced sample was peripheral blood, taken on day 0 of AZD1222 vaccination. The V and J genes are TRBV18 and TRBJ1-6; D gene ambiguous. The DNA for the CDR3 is TGTGCCAGCTCACCCAAACCAGGTAGGCATTATAATTCACCCCTCCACTTT. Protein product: CASSPKPGRHYNSPLHF.